Described below is a single T cell receptor beta chain sequence and its context. This entry comes from a study of blood T cell repertoires in COVID-19. Study-wide context: The study drew acute and convalescent COVID-19 samples from the United States, Italy and Spain. The cDNA or gDNA used as material had been derived from T cells, B-cell-depleted T cells, or PBMCs.

Trimming cost V 5 bases and J 4 bases, with 14 bases left between them. The CDR3 contains 14 residues. Germline V lookup: CDR1 SEHNR, CDR2 FQNEAQ (reference sequence). Original methodology: It was from reference gene primer amplification that nucleated cell counts were estimated. TCRdb's table, derived via immunoSEQ multiplex PCR, lists solely in-frame clones and lacks some. The D gene and trimming were derived from the DNA, and the V and J assignments and clone size from that table. The table includes around 130,000 clones, 82% detected once. The rearrangement uses TRBV7-9 and TRBJ1-2; D unresolved. The sequenced material came from peripheral blood. This TCR was sampled from a woman in her sixties or seventies with acute or convalescent COVID-19. The CDR3 spells CASSPRAISYGYTF. In DNA form, the CDR3 reads TGTGCCAGCAGCCCCCGAGCGATTAGCTATGGCTACACCTTC.